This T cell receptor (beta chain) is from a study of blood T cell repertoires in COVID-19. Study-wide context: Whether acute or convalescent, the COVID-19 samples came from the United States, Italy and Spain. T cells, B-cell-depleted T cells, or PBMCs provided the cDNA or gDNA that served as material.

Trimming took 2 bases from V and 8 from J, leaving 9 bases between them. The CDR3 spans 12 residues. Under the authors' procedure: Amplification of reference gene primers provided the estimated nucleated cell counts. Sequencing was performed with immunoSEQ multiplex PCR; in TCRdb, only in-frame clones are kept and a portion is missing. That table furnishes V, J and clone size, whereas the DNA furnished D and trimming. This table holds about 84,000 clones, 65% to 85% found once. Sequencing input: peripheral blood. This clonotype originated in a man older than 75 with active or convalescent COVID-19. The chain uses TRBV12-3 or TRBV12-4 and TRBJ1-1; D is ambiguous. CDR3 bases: TGTGCCAGCAGTTTAATGGTCAGGGAAGCTTTCTTT. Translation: CASSLMVREAFF.